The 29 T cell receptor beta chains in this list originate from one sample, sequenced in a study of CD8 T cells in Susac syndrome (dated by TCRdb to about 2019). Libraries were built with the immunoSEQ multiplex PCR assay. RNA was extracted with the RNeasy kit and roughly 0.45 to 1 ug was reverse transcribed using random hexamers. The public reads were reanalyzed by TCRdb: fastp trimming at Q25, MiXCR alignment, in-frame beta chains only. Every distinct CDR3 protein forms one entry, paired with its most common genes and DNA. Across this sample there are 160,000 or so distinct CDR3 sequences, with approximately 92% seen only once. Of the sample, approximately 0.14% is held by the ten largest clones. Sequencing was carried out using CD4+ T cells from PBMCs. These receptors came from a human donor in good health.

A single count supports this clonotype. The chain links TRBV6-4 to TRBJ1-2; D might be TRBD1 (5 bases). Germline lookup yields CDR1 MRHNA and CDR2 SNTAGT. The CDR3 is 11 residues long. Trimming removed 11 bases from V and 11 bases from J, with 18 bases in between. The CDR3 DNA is TGTGCCTTCCGGCGGGGGGACTCTTACACCTTC. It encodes CAFRRGDSYTF.

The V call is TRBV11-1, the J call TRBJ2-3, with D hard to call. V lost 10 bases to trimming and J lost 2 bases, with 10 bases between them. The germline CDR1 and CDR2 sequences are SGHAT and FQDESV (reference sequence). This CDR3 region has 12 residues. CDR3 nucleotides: TGTGCCACCCAGAAGGTCACAGATACGCAGTATTTT. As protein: CATQKVTDTQYF. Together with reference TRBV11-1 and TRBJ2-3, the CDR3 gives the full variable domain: EAEVAQSPRYKITEKSQAVAFWCDPISGHATLYWYRQILGQGPELLVQFQDESVVDDSQLPKDRFSAERLKGVDSTLKIQPAELGDSAMYLCATQKVTDTQYFGPGTRLTVL.

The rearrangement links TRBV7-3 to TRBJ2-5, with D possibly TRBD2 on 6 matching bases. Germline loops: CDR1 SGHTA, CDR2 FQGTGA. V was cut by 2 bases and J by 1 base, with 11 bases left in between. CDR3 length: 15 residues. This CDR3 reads CASSLVGGVQETQYF. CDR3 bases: TGTGCCAGCAGCTTAGTTGGCGGGGTCCAAGAGACCCAGTACTTC.

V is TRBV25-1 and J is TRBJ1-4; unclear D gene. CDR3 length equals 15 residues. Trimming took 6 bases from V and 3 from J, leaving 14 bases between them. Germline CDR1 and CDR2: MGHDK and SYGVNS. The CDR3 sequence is CASSGRPDSNEKLFF. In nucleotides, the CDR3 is TGTGCCAGCAGCGGTCGACCCGATTCTAATGAAAAACTGTTTTTT.

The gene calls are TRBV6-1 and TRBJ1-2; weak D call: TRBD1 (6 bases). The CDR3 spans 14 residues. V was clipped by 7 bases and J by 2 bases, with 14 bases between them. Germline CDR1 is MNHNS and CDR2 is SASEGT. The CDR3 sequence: CASIGGAGNYGYTF. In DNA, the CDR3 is TGTGCCAGCATAGGGGGGGCAGGGAACTATGGCTACACCTTC.

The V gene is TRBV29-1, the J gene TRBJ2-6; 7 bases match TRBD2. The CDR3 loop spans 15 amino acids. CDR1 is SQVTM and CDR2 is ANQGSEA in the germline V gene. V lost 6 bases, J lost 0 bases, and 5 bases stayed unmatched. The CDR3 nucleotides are TGCAGCGTGGTTCCGGGGGGCTCTGGGGCCAACGTCCTGACTTTC. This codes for CSVVPGGSGANVLTF.

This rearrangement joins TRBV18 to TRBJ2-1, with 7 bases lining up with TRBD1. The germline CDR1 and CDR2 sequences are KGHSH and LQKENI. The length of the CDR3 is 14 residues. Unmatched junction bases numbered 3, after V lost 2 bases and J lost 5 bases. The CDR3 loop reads CASSPMGQNNEQFF. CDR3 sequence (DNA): TGTGCCAGCTCACCAATGGGACAGAACAATGAGCAGTTCTTC. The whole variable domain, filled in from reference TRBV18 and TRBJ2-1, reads NAGVMQNPRHLVRRRGQEARLRCSPMKGHSHVYWYRQLPEEGLKFMVYLQKENIIDESGMPKERFSAEFPKEGPSILRIQQVVRGDSAAYFCASSPMGQNNEQFFGPGTRLTVL.

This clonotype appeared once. The CDR3 here is CSAKRTTGNYGYTF. DNA of the CDR3: TGCAGTGCTAAGCGAACGACAGGAAACTATGGCTACACCTTC. The V gene is TRBV20-1, the J gene TRBJ1-2; a possible D gene is TRBD1 (6 bases). This CDR3 contains 14 residues. Germline V CDR1 and CDR2: DFQATT, SNEGSKA (reference sequence). Between the trimmed V and J ends, which lost 4 bases and 2 bases, there was a span of 14 bases.

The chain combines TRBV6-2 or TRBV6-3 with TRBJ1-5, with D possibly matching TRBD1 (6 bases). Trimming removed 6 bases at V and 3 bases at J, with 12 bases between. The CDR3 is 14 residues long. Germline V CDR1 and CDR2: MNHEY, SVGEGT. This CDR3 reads CASRNRVDNQPQHF. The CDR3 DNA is TGTGCCAGCAGGAACAGGGTGGACAATCAGCCCCAGCATTTT.

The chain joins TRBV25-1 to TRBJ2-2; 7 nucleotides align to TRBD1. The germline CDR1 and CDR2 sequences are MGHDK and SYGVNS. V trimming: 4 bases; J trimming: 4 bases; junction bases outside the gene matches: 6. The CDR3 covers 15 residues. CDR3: CASSAGTEITGELFF. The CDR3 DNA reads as TGTGCCAGCAGTGCCGGGACAGAAATCACCGGGGAGCTGTTTTTT.

As DNA, the CDR3 is TGTGCCAGCAGCTTGTCATTTTCCCCCGAGCAGTACTTC. Encoded protein: CASSLSFSPEQYF. The chain recombines TRBV11-2 with TRBJ2-7; D is undetermined. Germline CDR1 SGHAT, CDR2 FQNNGV. This CDR3 contains 13 residues. Trimming took 3 bases from V and 6 from J, leaving 12 bases between them. Variable domain in full (rest from reference TRBV11-2 and TRBJ2-7): EAGVAQSPRYKIIEKRQSVAFWCNPISGHATLYWYQQILGQGPKLLIQFQNNGVVDDSQLPKDRFSAERLKGVDSTLKIQPAKLEDSAVYLCASSLSFSPEQYFGPGTRLTVT.

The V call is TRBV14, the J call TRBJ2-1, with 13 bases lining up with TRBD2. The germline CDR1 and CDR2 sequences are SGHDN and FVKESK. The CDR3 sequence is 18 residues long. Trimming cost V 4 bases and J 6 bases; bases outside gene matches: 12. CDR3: CASSPSRWTSGRSNEQFF. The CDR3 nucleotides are TGTGCCAGCAGCCCTTCGAGGTGGACTAGCGGGAGATCCAATGAGCAGTTCTTC.

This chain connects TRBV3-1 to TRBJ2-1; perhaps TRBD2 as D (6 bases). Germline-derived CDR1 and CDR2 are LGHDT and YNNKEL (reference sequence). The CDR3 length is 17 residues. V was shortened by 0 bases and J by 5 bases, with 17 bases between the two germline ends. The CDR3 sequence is CASSQDWAGRLNNEQFF. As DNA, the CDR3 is TGTGCCAGCAGCCAAGATTGGGCGGGGAGACTAAACAATGAGCAGTTCTTC.

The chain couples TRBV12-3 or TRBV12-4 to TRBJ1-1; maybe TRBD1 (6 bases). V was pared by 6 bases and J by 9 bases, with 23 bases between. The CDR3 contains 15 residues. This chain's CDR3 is CASSQPTGFPSQAFF. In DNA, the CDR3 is TGTGCCAGCAGCCAACCCACAGGGTTCCCCAGTCAAGCTTTCTTT.

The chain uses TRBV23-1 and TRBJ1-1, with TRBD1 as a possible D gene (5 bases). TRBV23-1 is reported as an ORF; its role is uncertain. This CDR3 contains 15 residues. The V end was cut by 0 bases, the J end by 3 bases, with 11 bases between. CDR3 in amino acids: CASSQSYRTYTEAFF. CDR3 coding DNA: TGCGCCAGCAGTCAATCGTACAGGACATACACTGAAGCTTTCTTT.

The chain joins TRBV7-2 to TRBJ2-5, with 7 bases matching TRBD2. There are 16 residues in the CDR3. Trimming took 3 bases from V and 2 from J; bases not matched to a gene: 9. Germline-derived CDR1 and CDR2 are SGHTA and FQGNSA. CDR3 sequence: CASSFLPSGFQETQYF. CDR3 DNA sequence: TGTGCCAGCAGCTTTCTCCCTAGCGGATTTCAAGAGACCCAGTACTTC.

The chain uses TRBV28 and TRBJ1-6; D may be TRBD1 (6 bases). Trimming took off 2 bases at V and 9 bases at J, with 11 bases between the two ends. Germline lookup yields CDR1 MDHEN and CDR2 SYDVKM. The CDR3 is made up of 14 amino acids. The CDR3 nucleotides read TGTGCCAGCAGTTTAATTAGGGGGGGTTCACCCCTCCACTTT. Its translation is CASSLIRGGSPLHF.

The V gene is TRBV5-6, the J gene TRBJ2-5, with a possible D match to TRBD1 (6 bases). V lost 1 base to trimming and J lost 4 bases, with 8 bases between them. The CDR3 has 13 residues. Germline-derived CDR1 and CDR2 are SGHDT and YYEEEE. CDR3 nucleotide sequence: TGTGCCAGCAGCTTGCAGGGGACAGAGACCCAGTACTTC. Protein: CASSLQGTETQYF.

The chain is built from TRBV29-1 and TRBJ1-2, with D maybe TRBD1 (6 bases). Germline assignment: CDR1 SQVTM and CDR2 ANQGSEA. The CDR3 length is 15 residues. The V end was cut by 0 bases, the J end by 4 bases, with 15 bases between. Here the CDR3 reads CSVEEGGRLSYGYTF. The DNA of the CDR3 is TGCAGCGTTGAAGAGGGGGGCAGACTCAGCTATGGCTACACCTTC.

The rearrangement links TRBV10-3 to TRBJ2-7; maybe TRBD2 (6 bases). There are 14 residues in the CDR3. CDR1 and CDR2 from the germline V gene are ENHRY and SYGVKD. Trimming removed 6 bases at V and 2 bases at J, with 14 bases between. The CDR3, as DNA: TGTGCCATCAGGAACCGGGACTCTCCCTACGAGCAGTACTTC. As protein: CAIRNRDSPYEQYF.

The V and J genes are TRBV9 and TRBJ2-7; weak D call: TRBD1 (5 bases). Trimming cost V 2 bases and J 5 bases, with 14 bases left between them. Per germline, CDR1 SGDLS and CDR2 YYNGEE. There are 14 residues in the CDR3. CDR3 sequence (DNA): TGTGCCAGCAGCGTCAGGGCCAGTCCCAACGAGCAGTACTTC. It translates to CASSVRASPNEQYF. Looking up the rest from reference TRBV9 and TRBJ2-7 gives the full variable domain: DSGVTQTPKHLITATGQRVTLRCSPRSGDLSVYWYQQSLDQGLQFLIQYYNGEERAKGNILERFSAQQFPDLHSELNLSSLELGDSALYFCASSVRASPNEQYFGPGTRLTVT.

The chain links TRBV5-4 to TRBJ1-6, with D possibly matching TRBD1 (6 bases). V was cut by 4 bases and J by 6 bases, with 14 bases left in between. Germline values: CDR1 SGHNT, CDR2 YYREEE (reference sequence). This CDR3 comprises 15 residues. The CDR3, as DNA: TGTGCCAGCAGCGATCCGGGACACAGTAATTCACCCCTCCACTTT. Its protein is CASSDPGHSNSPLHF.

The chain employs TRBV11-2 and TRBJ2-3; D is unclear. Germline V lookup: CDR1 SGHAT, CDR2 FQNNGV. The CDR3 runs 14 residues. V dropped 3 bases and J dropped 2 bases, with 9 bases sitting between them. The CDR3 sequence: CASSLGQNTDTQYF. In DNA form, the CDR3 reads TGTGCCAGCAGCTTGGGCCAGAACACAGATACGCAGTATTTT.

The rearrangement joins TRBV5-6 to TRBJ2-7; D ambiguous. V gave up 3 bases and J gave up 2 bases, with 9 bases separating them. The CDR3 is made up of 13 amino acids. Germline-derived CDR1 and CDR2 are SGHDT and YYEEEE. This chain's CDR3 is CASSSDVTYEQYF. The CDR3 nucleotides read TGTGCCAGCAGCTCGGACGTCACCTACGAGCAGTACTTC.

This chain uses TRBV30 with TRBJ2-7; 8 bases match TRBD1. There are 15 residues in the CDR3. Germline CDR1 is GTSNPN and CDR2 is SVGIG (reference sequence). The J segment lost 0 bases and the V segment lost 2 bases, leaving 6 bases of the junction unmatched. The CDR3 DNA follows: TGTGCCTGGAGTAGGACAGGGAGTCTCTCCTACGAGCAGTACTTC. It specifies CAWSRTGSLSYEQYF.

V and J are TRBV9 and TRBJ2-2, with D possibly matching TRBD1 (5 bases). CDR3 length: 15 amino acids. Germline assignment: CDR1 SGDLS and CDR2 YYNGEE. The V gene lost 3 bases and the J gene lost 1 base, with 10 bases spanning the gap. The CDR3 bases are TGTGCCAGCAGCGCCTACGGACAGAACACCGGGGAGCTGTTTTTT. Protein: CASSAYGQNTGELFF.

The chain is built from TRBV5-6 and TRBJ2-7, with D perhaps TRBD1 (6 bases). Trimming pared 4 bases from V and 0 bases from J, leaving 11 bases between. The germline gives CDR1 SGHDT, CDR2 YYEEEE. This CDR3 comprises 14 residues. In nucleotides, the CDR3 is TGTGCCAGCAGCCGACAGGTCTCCTCCTACGAGCAGTACTTC. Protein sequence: CASSRQVSSYEQYF. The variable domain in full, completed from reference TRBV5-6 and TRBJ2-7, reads DAGVTQSPTHLIKTRGQQVTLRCSPKSGHDTVSWYQQALGQGPQFIFQYYEEEERQRGNFPDRFSGHQFPNYSSELNVNALLLGDSALYLCASSRQVSSYEQYFGPGTRLTVT.

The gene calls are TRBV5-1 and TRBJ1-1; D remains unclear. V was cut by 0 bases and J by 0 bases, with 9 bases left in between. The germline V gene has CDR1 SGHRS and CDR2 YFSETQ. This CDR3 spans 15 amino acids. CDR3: CASSLDPPVNTEAFF. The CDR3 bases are TGCGCCAGCAGCTTGGACCCCCCGGTGAACACTGAAGCTTTCTTT.

For the CDR3, the DNA is TGTGCCAGCAGTAAACAGGGTAGCGACGAGCAGTACTTC. Translating it yields CASSKQGSDEQYF. The chain carries TRBV25-1 and TRBJ2-7; tentatively, D is TRBD1 (6 bases). The CDR3 covers 13 residues. Germline V gene data show CDR1 as MGHDK and CDR2 as SYGVNS. V dropped 5 bases and J dropped 5 bases, with 13 bases sitting between them.